Listed below are T cell receptor beta chains from one sample, sequenced in a study of blood T cells in healthy people across ages. TCRdb processed the 5' RACE reads anew with MiXCR; each CDR3 protein has one entry. The table lists about 1,500,000 distinct CDR3 sequences, approximately 42% of them singletons. Sequencing input: blood. Receptors originate from a woman aged 18-29 years in good health. The CDR3 runs from the conserved cysteine through the conserved F or W. A D gene is named only where the DNA matches it firmly. Size is stated for part of the rows, as once, few or many counts, or as a class when the clone is expanded.

NA	TRBV14	few	TRBJ2-1	TGTGCCAGCAGAAGTAGCACTGAGCAGTTCTTC	CASRSSTEQFF
NA	TRBV29-1	NA	TRBJ1-1	TGCAGCGTTGATTCTCCTAACACTGAAGCTTTCTTT	CSVDSPNTEAFF
NA	TRBV9	few	TRBJ2-3	TGTGCCAGCAGCGTAATGGGCAGGTTCACAGATACGCAGTATTTT	CASSVMGRFTDTQYF
TRBD2	TRBV2	once	TRBJ2-7	TGTGCCAGCAGTGAGACTAGCGGGGGGCCGGCCGAGCAGTACTTC	CASSETSGGPAEQYF
NA	TRBV7-9	once	TRBJ2-3	TGTGACAGCAGACAGGACAGCAGTGATACGCAGTATTTT	CDSRQDSSDTQYF
NA	TRBV5-6	once	TRBJ1-2	TGTGCCAGCACCAGAGAAACAGGGTCCGACTATGGCTACACCTTC	CASTRETGSDYGYTF
NA	TRBV6-1	NA	TRBJ2-1	TGTGCCAGCAAATTGGAGGGGGGCTCCTACAATGAGCAGTTCTTC	CASKLEGGSYNEQFF
NA	TRBV9	NA	TRBJ1-4	TGTGCCAGCAGCGCCGCAGGTGCAACTAATGAAAAACTGTTTTTT	CASSAAGATNEKLFF
TRBD1	TRBV5-1	NA	TRBJ2-3	TGCGCCAGCAGCTTGTGGACAGGGGGCGGAGATACGCAGTATTTT	CASSLWTGGGDTQYF
NA	TRBV29-1	few	TRBJ2-7	TGCAGCGTTGTGGCGGCAACCTACGAGCAGTACTTC	CSVVAATYEQYF
TRBD1	TRBV10-3	NA	TRBJ2-7	TGTGCCATCAGCGATCCGGGACAGGGACGATACGAGCAGTACTTC	CAISDPGQGRYEQYF
NA	TRBV7-2	NA	TRBJ1-2	TGTGCCAGCAGCTTAGGGCCAGGTTACTATGTCGGCTACACCTTC	CASSLGPGYYVGYTF
NA	TRBV20-1	NA	TRBJ2-3	TGCAGTGCTCTAGAACGGGGTTACACAGATACGCAGTATTTT	CSALERGYTDTQYF
TRBD2	TRBV9	NA	TRBJ2-7	TGTGCCAGCAGCGTAGGTGTTAGCGGGGGCCCCTACGAGCAGTACTTC	CASSVGVSGGPYEQYF
NA	TRBV9	NA	TRBJ2-1	TGTGCCAGCAGCCTCAGACCCAGGGGTTGGGGCTCCTACAATGAGCAGTTCTTC	CASSLRPRGWGSYNEQFF
TRBD2	TRBV11-1	NA	TRBJ2-4	TGTGCCAGCAGCTTAGCGCGGGGGACCTCCTTAGCGGGAGAGGCCAAAAACATTCAGTACTTC	CASSLARGTSLAGEAKNIQYF
NA	TRBV10-3	NA	TRBJ2-7	TGTGCCACCGGGACTGAGGGCTCCTACAATGAGCAGTACTTC	CATGTEGSYNEQYF
NA	TRBV20-1	NA	TRBJ2-7	TGCAGTGCTAGTCCTAGGGCGGGATTCGAGCAGTACTTC	CSASPRAGFEQYF
NA	TRBV4-1	many	TRBJ2-3	TGCGCCAGCAGCCAAGTAAACCAAGCGGCTGCATATGTCACAGATACGCAGTATTTT	CASSQVNQAAAYVTDTQYF
NA	TRBV20-1	NA	TRBJ2-7	TGCAGTGCTACCCTAGATCGTTACGAGCAGTACTTC	CSATLDRYEQYF
TRBD2	TRBV27	NA	TRBJ2-3	TGTGCCATCCGCGGGGGGACCGCAGATACGCAGTATTTT	CAIRGGTADTQYF
NA	TRBV6-5	few	TRBJ1-5	TGTGCCAGCAGGCGAAAGCAGGTCAGCAATCAGCCCCAGCATTTT	CASRRKQVSNQPQHF
NA	TRBV7-2	NA	TRBJ2-1	TGTGCCAGCAGCTTAATGAGGGCCTACAATGAGCAGTTCTTC	CASSLMRAYNEQFF
TRBD2	TRBV3-1	few	TRBJ2-1	TGTGCCAGCAGCCAAGTAGGGACTAGCCAGTTCTTC	CASSQVGTSQFF
TRBD1	TRBV7-9	few	TRBJ1-1	TGTGCCAGCAGCGAGGGGACAGGGATATCTGAAGCTTTCTTT	CASSEGTGISEAFF
NA	TRBV6-7	few	TRBJ1-5	TGTGCCAGCTTCACCGGGACATTACAATCTTTGGCAAATCAGCCCCAGCATTTT	CASFTGTLQSLANQPQHF
NA	TRBV4-2	NA	TRBJ2-5	TGTGCCAGCAGCCAAGTTGCAGGGGCCCAAGAGACCCAGTACTTC	CASSQVAGAQETQYF